This TCR beta chain was sequenced in a study of regulatory T cells in long-lasting Graves disease. Study context: By definition, persistent Graves' disease involved antithyroid drugs for over 5 years alongside positive TSH receptor antibodies.

The CDR3 length is 15 residues. In germline, CDR1 is MDHEN, CDR2 SYDVKM. Trimming removed 2 bases at V and 0 bases at J, with 11 bases between. With iRepertoire HTBI primers and Arm-PCR of CDR3 regions, TCR beta libraries were built. MiXCR, applied by TCRdb to the multiplex PCR reads, yields one record per CDR3 protein. The sample contains about 470,000 distinct CDR3 sequences, around 21% of which appear only once. The time point: persistent/refractory GD, antithyroid drugs over 5 years with positive TRAb. Researchers made the TCR library from RNA that was extracted from PBMCs. This clonotype has a count of ten or more.

Sequencing was performed on peripheral blood mononuclear cells (PBMCs), taken when the disease was refractory, from a patient treated with antithyroid drugs. This chain uses TRBV28 with TRBJ2-7, with D possibly matching TRBD2 (5 bases). This receptor was identified in a female donor with Graves disease. CDR3 nucleotides: TGTGCCAGCAGTTTAATCCTGGGGAGCTCCTACGAGCAGTACTTC. This codes for CASSLILGSSYEQYF. Drawing the rest from reference TRBV28 and TRBJ2-7, the complete variable domain is DVKVTQSSRYLVKRTGEKVFLECVQDMDHENMFWYRQDPGLGLRLIYFSYDVKMKEKGDIPEGYSVSREKKERFSLILESASTNQTSMYLCASSLILGSSYEQYFGPGTRLTVT.